A single sample gave rise to the 19 T cell receptor beta chains below, sequenced in a study of blood T cell repertoires in COVID-19. Clones were sequenced by immunoSEQ multiplex PCR, and TCRdb holds only the in-frame ones, with some missing. The sample includes 150,000 to 200,000 clones, 81% seen only once; the top ten take about 10%. Sequencing was done on a sample of peripheral blood. The receptors stem from a woman aged 80 or over with COVID-19, enrolled during active disease.

The chain has TRBV9 and TRBJ2-1; the D gene is possibly TRBD2 (6 bases). The CDR3 contains 15 residues. Trimming cost V 2 bases and J 2 bases, with 11 bases left between them. CDR1 SGDLS and CDR2 YYNGEE come from the germline V gene. The chain's CDR3 is CASSVQGGAYNEQFF. The CDR3 DNA sequence: TGTGCCAGCAGCGTGCAGGGCGGGGCCTACAATGAGCAGTTCTTC.

The chain carries TRBV6-5 and TRBJ2-3; 7 positions match TRBD1. The CDR3 consists of 12 residues. Germline V CDR1 and CDR2: MNHEY, SVGAGI. With V trimmed by 5 bases and J by 8 bases, 4 bases remained unmatched. In nucleotides, the CDR3 is TGTGCCAGCAGTCCGACAGGGCTTACGCAGTATTTT. Protein sequence: CASSPTGLTQYF.

To note about this clone: Within the sample, other DNA sequences also encode this same CDR3. This chain links TRBV20-1 with TRBJ2-7; TRBD2 matches 7 bases. In germline, CDR1 is DFQATT, CDR2 SNEGSKA (reference sequence). The V and J ends lost 3 bases and 7 bases, in that order; junction bases with no gene match: 3. The CDR3 sequence is 11 residues long. CDR3 DNA sequence: TGCAGTGCTAGCTCCGGGGGGGAGCAGTACTTC. It yields the protein CSASSGGEQYF.

V gene TRBV19 combines with J gene TRBJ1-4; 7 bases align to TRBD1. V shed 9 bases, J shed 4 bases, and the junction held 14 bases outside the gene matches. The germline CDR1 and CDR2 sequences are LNHDA and SQIVND (reference sequence). This CDR3 contains 16 residues. The CDR3, as DNA: TGTGCCAGCGCGGAGGGGAGAAACAGGGGTAATGAAAAACTGTTTTTT. Its translation is CASAEGRNRGNEKLFF.

This chain uses TRBV6-4 with TRBJ1-4; D is unclear. The CDR3 has 13 amino acids. V was clipped by 2 bases and J by 7 bases, with 8 bases between them. The germline gives CDR1 MRHNA, CDR2 SNTAGT. The CDR3 region is CASSDRPGEKLFF. The CDR3 DNA is TGTGCCAGCAGTGACCGGCCAGGTGAAAAACTGTTTTTT.

The chain has TRBV7-2 and TRBJ1-1, with D unclear. V lost 2 bases, J lost 0 bases, and 4 bases lay in between. Germline-derived CDR1 and CDR2 are SGHTA and FQGNSA. CDR3 length: 13 amino acids. CDR3 bases: TGTGCCAGCAGCTTACAGATGAACACTGAAGCTTTCTTT. This gives the protein CASSLQMNTEAFF.

The chain uses TRBV10-3 and TRBJ1-2; TRBD1 matches 7 bases. From germline, CDR1 is ENHRY and CDR2 SYGVKD. This CDR3 has 17 amino acids. The V gene end was trimmed by 0 bases and the J gene end by 5 bases; junction bases not matched to a gene: 12. CDR3 sequence reads: CAISESRGRGGAYGYTF. As DNA, the CDR3 is TGTGCCATCAGTGAGTCGAGGGGGCGGGGCGGCGCTTATGGCTACACCTTC.

This chain uses TRBV29-1 with TRBJ1-1; D gene ambiguous. Germline V CDR1 and CDR2: SQVTM, ANQGSEA. The germline V and J ends were trimmed by 8 bases and 1 base, with 11 bases remaining between them. The CDR3 contains 12 residues. The CDR3 bases are TGCAGCATATCTCACGGGAACACTGAAGCTTTCTTT. Translated, it gives CSISHGNTEAFF.

This clone has just a few counts. This chain links TRBV5-6 with TRBJ1-1; D not certain. The CDR3 spans 13 residues. The germline V gene encodes CDR1 SGHDT and CDR2 YYEEEE. The V end lost 3 bases, the J end lost 4 bases, and 10 bases lay between the germline ends. DNA for the CDR3: TGTGCCAGCAGCTACAGTCTTTCCACTGAAGCTTTCTTT. This gives the protein CASSYSLSTEAFF.

The chain is built from TRBV5-4 and TRBJ1-2, with D tentatively TRBD1 (5 bases). This CDR3 is 14 amino acids long. V shed 0 bases and J shed 4 bases, with 10 bases lying between them. From germline, CDR1 is SGHNT and CDR2 YYREEE (reference sequence). The CDR3 DNA reads TGTGCCAGCAGCTTGGTTGGGGCCCCCTATGGCTACACCTTC. It specifies CASSLVGAPYGYTF.

The V and J genes are TRBV21-1 and TRBJ1-3. TRBV21-1 is shown as a pseudogene. The CDR3 runs 18 residues. The CDR3 sequence is CASSKAPDDGGRGNTIYF. The DNA of the CDR3 is TGTGCCAGCAGCAAAGCCCCGGATGACGGGGGGCGCGGAAACACCATATATTTT.

The J gene is TRBJ2-1, the V gene TRBV16; no clear D. There are 11 residues in the CDR3. Germline-derived CDR1 and CDR2 are KGHSY and FQNENV. Deletions cut 8 bases from V and 8 bases from J, with 10 bases between. The CDR3 DNA follows: TGTGCCAGCGGCCTCGTCCATGAGCAGTTCTTC. Translating gives CASGLVHEQFF.

The chain carries TRBV27 and TRBJ2-3; TRBD2 agrees at 11 bases. The CDR3 consists of 15 residues. With 3 bases clipped from V and 4 bases from J, the junction kept 3 bases outside the gene matches. Germline lookup yields CDR1 MNHEY and CDR2 SMNVEV (reference sequence). The CDR3 here is CASSLVAGGADTQYF. CDR3 sequence (DNA): TGTGCCAGCAGTTTGGTAGCGGGAGGGGCAGATACGCAGTATTTT.

This rearrangement joins TRBV4-1 to TRBJ2-3, with 14 nucleotides matching TRBD2. V lost 4 bases to trimming and J lost 0 bases; unmatched junction nucleotides: 3. This CDR3 is 17 amino acids long. CDR1 and CDR2 from the germline V gene are MGHRA and YSYEKL. CDR3 bases: TGCGCCAGCAGCCGACTAGCGGGGGGGCTCAGCACAGATACGCAGTATTTT. This sequence encodes CASSRLAGGLSTDTQYF.

V gene TRBV2 combines with J gene TRBJ2-7, with D perhaps matching TRBD2 (7 bases). Germline CDR1 and CDR2: SNHLY and FYNNEI. V was pared by 6 bases and J by 3 bases, with 21 bases between. CDR3 size: 16 residues. The CDR3 region is CASRDLTGRVGYEQYF. The CDR3 DNA reads TGTGCCAGCAGGGATCTCACAGGGAGGGTCGGCTACGAGCAGTACTTC.

Here the CDR3 DNA reads TGTGCCAGCAGCTTGATGCGGGGAAGCACAGATACGCAGTATTTT. It encodes CASSLMRGSTDTQYF. V is TRBV5-4 and J is TRBJ2-3, with D tentatively TRBD2 (6 bases). The CDR3 sequence is 15 residues long. Trimming pared 1 base from V and 0 bases from J, leaving 9 bases between. Germline assignment: CDR1 SGHNT and CDR2 YYREEE (reference sequence).

The V and J genes are TRBV6-5 and TRBJ2-2, with D perhaps matching TRBD1 (6 bases). V dropped 6 bases and J dropped 6 bases, with 8 bases sitting between them. This CDR3 region has 12 residues. Germline loops: CDR1 MNHEY, CDR2 SVGAGI. CDR3 sequence (DNA): TGTGCCAGCAGACAGGGTCCCGGGGAGCTGTTTTTT. This translates into CASRQGPGELFF.

The chain couples TRBV6-1 to TRBJ2-7, with 7 bases aligning to TRBD1. This CDR3 spans 14 amino acids. The V gene end was trimmed by 2 bases and the J gene end by 2 bases; junction bases not matched to a gene: 3. CDR1 and CDR2 (germline): MNHNS, SASEGT. For the CDR3, the DNA is TGTGCCAGCAGTGAAACACAGGGGACCTACGAGCAGTACTTC. This gives the protein CASSETQGTYEQYF.

This clone was recorded only once. The chain carries TRBV11-3 and TRBJ2-7, with unresolved D. Trimming took off 2 bases at V and 3 bases at J, with 17 bases between the two ends. The CDR3 loop spans 16 amino acids. The germline V gene has CDR1 SGHNT and CDR2 YENEEA. The CDR3 here is CASSLWASNPYYEQYF. The CDR3 nucleotides are TGTGCCAGCAGCTTATGGGCGTCCAACCCTTACTACGAGCAGTACTTC.